This TCR beta chain was captured by sequencing in a study of PD-L1 blockade in urothelial cancer. Sequenced by immunoSEQ multiplex PCR; TCRdb stores in-frame clones only, minus some. The sample lists about 37,000 clones; approximately 80% were seen once. V gave up 6 bases and J gave up 0 bases; unmatched junction bases: 10. Germline-derived CDR1 and CDR2 are WNHNN and SYGVQD (reference sequence). This CDR3 has 18 amino acids. Samples spanned pretreatment and treatment, with 1 to 8 time points per patient. This sequence originates from a man aged 55 to 70 with urothelial cancer. The rearrangement links TRBV10-1 to TRBJ2-7, with TRBD2 matching over 14 bases. Sequences were derived from PBMCs, sampled around atezolizumab (anti-PD-L1) treatment. The CDR3 coding sequence is TGCGCCAGCAGGGCAAGGACTAGCGGGGGGTGCCTCTCCTACGAGCAGTACTTC. It codes for CASRARTSGGCLSYEQYF.